The T cell receptor beta chain described here comes from a study of cytomegalovirus exposure and HLA in healthy donors. General observations from the study: There were some public TCRs occurring in many donors, but most TCR sequences were rare.

V lost 1 base and J 0 bases, leaving 7 bases between the germline ends. The CDR3 contains 16 residues. Germline V gives CDR1 LNHDA, CDR2 SQIVND (reference sequence). Clones were sequenced by immunoSEQ multiplex PCR, and TCRdb holds only the in-frame ones, with some missing. The table records over 100,000 clones, roughly 89% of them present only once. A note on this clone: Its specificity is unknown.

The receptor comes from a woman aged 18-29 years in good health and CMV-seronegative. This sequence joins TRBV19 and TRBJ2-6, with no clear D. What was sequenced was PBMCs. CDR3 residues: CASSIGQVSGANVLTF. CDR3 coding DNA: TGTGCCAGTAGTATAGGACAAGTCTCTGGGGCCAACGTCCTGACTTTC.